Shown below are 26 T cell receptor beta chains from a single sample sequenced in a study of OX40 agonist ivuxolimab in advanced cancers. The method was immunoSEQ multiplex PCR; TCRdb's version includes in-frame clones alone and lacks a portion of them. Here the sample spans 60,000 to 85,000 clones, 65% to 90% being singletons. The material sequenced was CD4+ or CD8+ T cells sorted from blood, taken in a trial of the OX40 agonist ivuxolimab. These receptor sequences come from an adult with an advanced solid tumor such as melanoma, head and neck, liver or kidney cancer.

V and J are TRBV10-1 and TRBJ2-7; D is undetermined. This CDR3 spans 12 amino acids. CDR1 is WNHNN and CDR2 is SYGVQD in the germline V gene (reference sequence). Trimming left V 10 bases short and J 1 base short, with 11 bases between. The CDR3 region is CAIDGRSYEQYF. The CDR3 DNA is TGCGCCATAGACGGACGGTCCTACGAGCAGTACTTC.

The chain employs TRBV5-1 and TRBJ2-5; TRBD2 matches at 10 bases. The junction had 3 bases not matched to a gene; V was cut back by 3 bases and J by 4 bases. The CDR3 spans 14 residues. Germline CDR1 SGHRS, CDR2 YFSETQ. The CDR3 sequence is CASSSSGRGETQYF. The DNA of the CDR3 is TGCGCCAGCAGCTCCAGCGGGAGGGGAGAGACCCAGTACTTC.

This rearrangement joins TRBV10-3 to TRBJ2-7, with D unclear. Germline V gene sequence: CDR1 ENHRY, CDR2 SYGVKD. The CDR3 runs to 16 residues. V was pared by 3 bases and J by 2 bases, with 17 bases between. CDR3 coding DNA: TGTGCCATCAGTGACCGCGCATCCTCCCTGCCCTACGAGCAGTACTTC. It encodes CAISDRASSLPYEQYF.

V usage is TRBV6-5 and J usage is TRBJ2-5; the D gene is possibly TRBD2 (5 bases). The CDR3 has 11 amino acids. With 2 bases removed from V and 9 bases from J, the gap between germline ends came to 7 bases. Per germline, CDR1 MNHEY and CDR2 SVGAGI. The CDR3 sequence is CASSYPGAQYF. CDR3 DNA sequence: TGTGCCAGCAGTTACCCCGGGGCCCAGTACTTC.

This rearrangement joins TRBV5-6 to TRBJ1-5, with a weak D call TRBD1 (5 bases). The CDR3 sequence is 16 residues long. The germline gives CDR1 SGHDT, CDR2 YYEEEE. Trimming stripped 3 bases from V and 0 bases from J, with 13 bases between. This CDR3 is CASSSEPGTSNQPQHF. In nucleotides, the CDR3 is TGTGCCAGCAGCTCCGAACCGGGGACTAGCAATCAGCCCCAGCATTTT.

The genes are TRBV7-2 and TRBJ1-3, with D possibly matching TRBD1 (5 bases). The germline V gene has CDR1 SGHTA and CDR2 FQGNSA. The CDR3 covers 13 residues. V was trimmed by 1 base and J by 5 bases, leaving 6 bases between them. CDR3 in DNA: TGTGCCAGCAGCTTAGACAGGCGAAACACCATATATTTT. Its protein product is CASSLDRRNTIYF.

This chain joins TRBV5-4 and TRBJ2-5, with 8 bases fitting TRBD2. V gave up 1 base and J gave up 2 bases; unmatched junction bases: 4. The CDR3 consists of 15 residues. In germline, CDR1 is SGHNT, CDR2 YYREEE (reference sequence). The CDR3: CASSLRASGQETQYF. CDR3 bases: TGTGCCAGCAGCTTGAGAGCTAGCGGGCAAGAGACCCAGTACTTC.

This clone was seen a single time. The V gene is TRBV19, the J gene TRBJ2-7; D is unclear. Germline assignment: CDR1 LNHDA and CDR2 SQIVND (reference sequence). The V end was cut by 5 bases, the J end by 2 bases, with 10 bases between. This CDR3 has 13 amino acids. The CDR3 sequence: CASSSTATYEQYF. The CDR3 nucleotides read TGTGCCAGTAGTTCCACGGCCACCTACGAGCAGTACTTC. The full variable domain, its missing parts supplied by reference TRBV19 and TRBJ2-7, is DGGITQSPKYLFRKEGQNVTLSCEQNLNHDAMYWYRQDPGQGLRLIYYSQIVNDFQKGDIAEGYSVSREKKESFPLTVTSAQKNPTAFYLCASSSTATYEQYFGPGTRLTVT.

Worth noting for this clone: This sample also contains other DNA sequences that code for the same CDR3. The rearrangement uses TRBV30 and TRBJ1-5, with D maybe TRBD1 (5 bases). The CDR3 extends over 15 amino acids. V lost 1 base, J lost 7 bases, and 17 bases lay in between. Germline CDR1 GTSNPN, CDR2 SVGIG (reference sequence). The CDR3 region is CAWSEWSGRGQPQHF. CDR3 in DNA: TGTGCCTGGAGTGAGTGGTCGGGGCGGGGGCAGCCCCAGCATTTT. Drawing the rest from reference TRBV30 and TRBJ1-5, the complete variable domain is SQTIHQWPATLVQPVGSPLSLECTVEGTSNPNLYWYRQAAGRGLQLLFYSVGIGQISSEVPQNLSASRPQDRQFILSSKKLLLSDSGFYLCAWSEWSGRGQPQHFGDGTRLSIL.

The chain recombines TRBV5-1 with TRBJ1-3; D is possibly TRBD1 (5 bases). Deletions cut 4 bases from V and 3 bases from J, with 11 bases between. This CDR3 comprises 14 residues. The germline V gene encodes CDR1 SGHRS and CDR2 YFSETQ. CDR3 bases: TGCGCCAGCAGCATCCGGGACGGTGGAAACACCATATATTTT. Protein sequence: CASSIRDGGNTIYF.

V is TRBV9 and J is TRBJ2-7; TRBD1 matches 9 bases. Germline V gene lookup returns CDR1 SGDLS and CDR2 YYNGEE. The CDR3 runs to 15 residues. Unmatched junction bases numbered 6, after V lost 3 bases and J lost 2 bases. The CDR3 DNA reads as TGTGCCAGCAGCGCTGGACAGGGGTATACCTACGAGCAGTACTTC. Translated, it gives CASSAGQGYTYEQYF.

The V call is TRBV6-1, the J call TRBJ2-3; tentatively, D is TRBD1 (5 bases). CDR1 is MNHNS and CDR2 is SASEGT in the germline V gene. This CDR3 contains 15 residues. V gave up 1 base and J gave up 2 bases, with 10 bases separating them. The CDR3 here is CASSEDRGNTDTQYF. CDR3 bases: TGTGCCAGCAGTGAAGATAGGGGAAACACAGATACGCAGTATTTT.

The CDR3 sequence: CASSLYYQETQYF. CDR3 DNA sequence: TGTGCCAGCAGTTTATATTACCAAGAGACCCAGTACTTC. The chain has TRBV27 and TRBJ2-5; D gene unclear. CDR1 and CDR2 (germline): MNHEY, SMNVEV (reference sequence). The CDR3 sequence is 13 residues long. Trimming left V 1 base short and J 0 bases short, with 3 bases between.

The CDR3: CAWSASYEQYF. CDR3 in DNA: TGTGCCTGGAGTGCCAGCTACGAGCAGTACTTC. The chain joins TRBV30 to TRBJ2-7; D is ambiguous. CDR1 is GTSNPN, CDR2 SVGIG, per germline (reference sequence). The CDR3 runs to 11 residues. V dropped 1 base and J dropped 3 bases, with 4 bases sitting between them. Using reference TRBV30 and TRBJ2-7 for the parts outside the CDR3, the full variable domain is SQTIHQWPATLVQPVGSPLSLECTVEGTSNPNLYWYRQAAGRGLQLLFYSVGIGQISSEVPQNLSASRPQDRQFILSSKKLLLSDSGFYLCAWSASYEQYFGPGTRLTVT.

In DNA form, the CDR3 reads TGTGCCAGCAGTGAGGCAAATCAGCCCCAGCATTTT. Its translation: CASSEANQPQHF. This chain joins TRBV6-1 and TRBJ1-5; no reliable D call. The V gene lost 3 bases and the J gene lost 4 bases, with 4 bases spanning the gap. The germline V gene has CDR1 MNHNS and CDR2 SASEGT. CDR3 length: 12 residues.

V and J are TRBV5-5 and TRBJ2-6; D is ambiguous. Germline V CDR1 and CDR2: SGHKS, YYEKEE (reference sequence). The CDR3 loop spans 13 amino acids. Trimming pared 7 bases from V and 0 bases from J, leaving 5 bases between. CDR3 in DNA: TGTGCCAGCGGCTACTCTGGGGCCAACGTCCTGACTTTC. It yields the protein CASGYSGANVLTF.

This sequence joins TRBV11-2 and TRBJ2-7; D not resolved. V lost 2 bases and J lost 2, with 16 bases in between. CDR3 length: 16 amino acids. The germline V gene has CDR1 SGHAT and CDR2 FQNNGV. The CDR3 nucleotides are TGTGCCAGCAGCTTAAGGGCCGTTGGATTTACCTACGAGCAGTACTTC. It yields the protein CASSLRAVGFTYEQYF.

In DNA form, the CDR3 reads TGTGCCAGTAGTCCCGAAGACAGGGGCGGCAATCAGCCCCAGCATTTT. It yields the protein CASSPEDRGGNQPQHF. The chain couples TRBV19 to TRBJ1-5; 8 bases match TRBD1. This CDR3 has 16 residues. The germline V gene encodes CDR1 LNHDA and CDR2 SQIVND (reference sequence). The V gene end was trimmed by 5 bases and the J gene end by 2 bases; junction bases not matched to a gene: 8.

Worth noting for this clone: Mismatch with germline at one junction end may stem from a read error. The chain links TRBV6-6 to TRBJ2-2; perhaps TRBD1 as D (8 bases). The germline V gene encodes CDR1 MNHNY and CDR2 SVGAGI (reference sequence). The CDR3 sequence is 12 residues long. The CDR3: CASTTGGGVLFF. CDR3 nucleotide sequence: TGTGCCAGCACCACAGGGGGAGGGGTGCTGTTTTTT.

J is TRBJ1-3 and V is TRBV11-1; D remains ambiguous. CDR1 and CDR2 (germline): SGHAT, FQDESV (reference sequence). The CDR3 extends over 15 amino acids. The ends were cut back, 5 bases at V and 0 bases at J, with 11 bases in the middle. The CDR3 DNA sequence: TGTGCCAGCAGCCCAGAGCCCTTCTCTGGAAACACCATATATTTT. It codes for CASSPEPFSGNTIYF.

This chain links TRBV30 with TRBJ1-4; perhaps TRBD1 as D (5 bases). V shed 1 base and J shed 5 bases, with 8 bases lying between them. Germline CDR1 is GTSNPN and CDR2 is SVGIG (reference sequence). CDR3 size: 13 residues. The CDR3 loop is CAWSGRVNEKLFF. CDR3 DNA sequence: TGTGCCTGGAGTGGCAGGGTGAATGAAAAACTGTTTTTT.

This rearrangement joins TRBV6-1 to TRBJ1-5, with 9 bases aligning to TRBD1. CDR1 is MNHNS, CDR2 SASEGT, per germline. This CDR3 is 15 amino acids long. Trimming took 7 bases from V and 2 from J; bases not matched to a gene: 6. The CDR3 spells CASTSGQGGNQPQHF. DNA for the CDR3: TGTGCCAGCACATCGGGACAGGGTGGCAATCAGCCCCAGCATTTT.

V and J are TRBV7-2 and TRBJ1-3, with D maybe TRBD1 (5 bases). The CDR3 loop spans 16 amino acids. Germline V lookup: CDR1 SGHTA, CDR2 FQGNSA. Trimming left V 5 bases short and J 0 bases short, with 14 bases between. CDR3 sequence reads: CASSPRGLSSGNTIYF. The CDR3 DNA follows: TGTGCCAGCAGCCCACGGGGCCTTAGCTCTGGAAACACCATATATTTT.

The chain links TRBV11-1 to TRBJ2-5, with 9 bases fitting TRBD2. V trimming: 5 bases; J trimming: 2 bases; junction bases outside the gene matches: 15. There are 18 residues in the CDR3. Germline V gives CDR1 SGHAT, CDR2 FQDESV (reference sequence). The CDR3 DNA reads TGTGCCAGCAGCCTGCCCTCAGGAACTAGCGGGTCACAAGAGACCCAGTACTTC. Protein product: CASSLPSGTSGSQETQYF.

The table lists this clone with a few counts. The V and J genes are TRBV6-5 and TRBJ1-1; 7 bases line up with TRBD1. CDR3 size: 11 residues. V trimming: 8 bases; J trimming: 6 bases; junction bases outside the gene matches: 3. The germline V gene has CDR1 MNHEY and CDR2 SVGAGI. The CDR3 reads CASQDRAEAFF. In nucleotides, the CDR3 is TGTGCCAGCCAAGACAGGGCTGAAGCTTTCTTT.

This rearrangement joins TRBV6-1 to TRBJ2-5; 9 bases map to TRBD2. The CDR3 is 15 residues long. Germline V gene lookup returns CDR1 MNHNS and CDR2 SASEGT. Unmatched junction bases numbered 8, after V lost 4 bases and J lost 5 bases. The CDR3 here is CASSAKRGVGETQYF. The CDR3 nucleotides are TGTGCCAGCAGTGCTAAGCGGGGGGTCGGGGAGACCCAGTACTTC.